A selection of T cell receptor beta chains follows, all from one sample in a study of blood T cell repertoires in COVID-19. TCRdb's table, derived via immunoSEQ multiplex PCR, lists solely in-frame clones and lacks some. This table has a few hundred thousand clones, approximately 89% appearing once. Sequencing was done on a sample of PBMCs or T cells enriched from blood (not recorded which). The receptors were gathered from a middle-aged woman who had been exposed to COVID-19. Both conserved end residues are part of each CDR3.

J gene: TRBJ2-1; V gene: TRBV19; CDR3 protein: CASSSGTYNEQFF
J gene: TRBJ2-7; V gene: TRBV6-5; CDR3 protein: CASPREFYYEQYF
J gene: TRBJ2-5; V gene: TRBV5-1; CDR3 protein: CASSLRQGEKTQYF
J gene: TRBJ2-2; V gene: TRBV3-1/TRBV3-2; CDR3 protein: CASSQPLHRGPGELFF
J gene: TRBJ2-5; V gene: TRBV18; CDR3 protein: CASSPPGLAGMETQYF
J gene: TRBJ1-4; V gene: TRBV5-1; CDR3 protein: CASSLNPQGAWANEKLFF
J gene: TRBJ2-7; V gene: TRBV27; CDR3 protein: CASSPRDKVGNYEQYF
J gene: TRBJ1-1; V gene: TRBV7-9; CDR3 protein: CASSLNRGTEAFF
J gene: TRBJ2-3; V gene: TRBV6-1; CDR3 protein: CASSEVYRGNTDTQYF
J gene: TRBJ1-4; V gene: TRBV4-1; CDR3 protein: CASSQDATRLNEKLFF
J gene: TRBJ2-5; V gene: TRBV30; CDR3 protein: CAWSVRGRGRGETQYF
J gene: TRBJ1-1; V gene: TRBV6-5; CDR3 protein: CASKLGRGRNTEAFF
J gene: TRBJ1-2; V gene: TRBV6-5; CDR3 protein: CASSYSEQTRGYTF
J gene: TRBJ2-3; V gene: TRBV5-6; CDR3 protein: CASSLSPETGRSYTQYF
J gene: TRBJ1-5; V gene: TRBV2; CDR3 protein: CASSADRVGNQPQHF
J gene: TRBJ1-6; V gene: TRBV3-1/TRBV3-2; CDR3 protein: CASSLISGTGNSPLHF
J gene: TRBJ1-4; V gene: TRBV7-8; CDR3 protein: CASSLASRTGGEKLFF
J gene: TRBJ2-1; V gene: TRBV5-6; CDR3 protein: CASSWGGLAPNEQFF
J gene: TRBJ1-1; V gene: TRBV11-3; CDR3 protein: CASSSRANTEAFF
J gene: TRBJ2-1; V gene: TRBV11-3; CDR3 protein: CASSRTSGIGFNEQFF
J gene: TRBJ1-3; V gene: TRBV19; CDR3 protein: CATFDRSSGNTIYF
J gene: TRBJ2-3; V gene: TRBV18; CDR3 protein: CASSTKWRDLGTDTQYF
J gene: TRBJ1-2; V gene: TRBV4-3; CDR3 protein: CASSQGEAGDGYTF
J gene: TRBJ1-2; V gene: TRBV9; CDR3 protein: CASRGIYGYTF
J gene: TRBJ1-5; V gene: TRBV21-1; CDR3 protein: CASSKDAQSDQPQHF
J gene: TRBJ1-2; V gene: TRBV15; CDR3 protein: CATSTPSRGLLAGYTF
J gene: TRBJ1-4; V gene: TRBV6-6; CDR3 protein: CASSPRTGTNEKLFF
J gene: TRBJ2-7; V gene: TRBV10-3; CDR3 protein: CAISDDRGTGEQYF
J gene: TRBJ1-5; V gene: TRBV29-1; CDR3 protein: CSVGGVNQPQHF